Sequencing of this T cell receptor (beta chain) was carried out in a study of cytomegalovirus exposure and HLA in healthy donors. Turning to this clone: Its target is unknown.

Looked up from germline, CDR1 is LNHDA and CDR2 is SQIVND (reference sequence). Trimming at V came to 4 bases and at J to 2 bases, leaving 9 bases not matched to a gene. The length of the CDR3 is 16 residues. Study-wide findings and caveats: The authors later linked a missense DCLRE1C variant to TCR beta V- and J-gene trimming. Despite most TCR sequences being rare, some public TCRs occurred in many donors. A later analysis showed HLA-associated TCR beta chains outstripping equally common others in clonal expansion. The CMV antigen specificity of three CMV-associated chains was confirmed through in vitro analysis.

The PCR ran on 60 Vbeta and 13 Jbeta primers. The protocol was immunoSEQ multiplex PCR, while the TCRdb copy is restricted to in-frame clones and leaves out a portion. The sample holds roughly 150,000 clones, 80% to 90% seen once. The sequencing input was PBMCs. The receptor was isolated from a woman in her thirties or forties in good health and CMV-seropositive. This chain uses TRBV19 with TRBJ2-5; TRBD2 matches at 8 bases. This CDR3 is CASSTGPGGSQETQYF. The CDR3 region has the DNA TGTGCCAGTAGTACTGGGCCGGGAGGGTCGCAAGAGACCCAGTACTTC.